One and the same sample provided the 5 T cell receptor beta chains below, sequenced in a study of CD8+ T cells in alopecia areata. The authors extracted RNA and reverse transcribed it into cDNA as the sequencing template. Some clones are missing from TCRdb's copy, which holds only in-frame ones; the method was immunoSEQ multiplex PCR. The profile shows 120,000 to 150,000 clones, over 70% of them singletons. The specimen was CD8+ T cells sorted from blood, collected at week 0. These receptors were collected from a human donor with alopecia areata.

The CDR3 sequence is CASSWGQGGTYEQYF. The DNA of the CDR3 is TGTGCCAGCAGTTGGGGACAGGGAGGGACCTACGAGCAGTACTTC. The J gene is TRBJ2-7, the V gene TRBV28; 9 bases agree with TRBD1. The V gene end was trimmed by 4 bases and the J gene end by 2 bases; junction bases not matched to a gene: 6. Germline V gene sequence: CDR1 MDHEN, CDR2 SYDVKM. CDR3 length equals 15 residues. Full variable domain (outside the CDR3, taken from reference TRBV28 and TRBJ2-7): DVKVTQSSRYLVKRTGEKVFLECVQDMDHENMFWYRQDPGLGLRLIYFSYDVKMKEKGDIPEGYSVSREKKERFSLILESASTNQTSMYLCASSWGQGGTYEQYFGPGTRLTVT.

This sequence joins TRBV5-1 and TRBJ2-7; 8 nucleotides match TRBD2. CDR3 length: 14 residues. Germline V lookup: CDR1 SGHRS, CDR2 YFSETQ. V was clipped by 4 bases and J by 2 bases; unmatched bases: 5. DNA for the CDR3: TGCGCCAGCAGCCCGGGTAGCGGGACCTACGAGCAGTACTTC. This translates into CASSPGSGTYEQYF.

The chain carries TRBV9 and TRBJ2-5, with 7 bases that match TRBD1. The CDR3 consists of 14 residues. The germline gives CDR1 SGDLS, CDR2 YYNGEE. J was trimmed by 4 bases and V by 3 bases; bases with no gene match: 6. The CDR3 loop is CASSAPGGIETQYF. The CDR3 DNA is TGTGCCAGCAGCGCCCCAGGGGGAATAGAGACCCAGTACTTC. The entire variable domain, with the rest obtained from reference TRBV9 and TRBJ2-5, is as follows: DSGVTQTPKHLITATGQRVTLRCSPRSGDLSVYWYQQSLDQGLQFLIQYYNGEERAKGNILERFSAQQFPDLHSELNLSSLELGDSALYFCASSAPGGIETQYFGPGTRLLVL.

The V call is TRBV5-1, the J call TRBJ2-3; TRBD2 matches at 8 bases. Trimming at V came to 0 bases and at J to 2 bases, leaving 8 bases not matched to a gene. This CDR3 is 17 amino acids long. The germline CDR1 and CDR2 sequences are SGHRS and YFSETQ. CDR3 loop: CASSLEGLAGPTDTQYF. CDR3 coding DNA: TGCGCCAGCAGCTTGGAAGGTCTAGCGGGCCCCACAGATACGCAGTATTTT.

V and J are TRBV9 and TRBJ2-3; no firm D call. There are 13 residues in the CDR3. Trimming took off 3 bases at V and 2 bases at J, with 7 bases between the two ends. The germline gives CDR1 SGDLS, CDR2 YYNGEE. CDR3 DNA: TGTGCCAGCAGCGACCCCGCCACAGATACGCAGTATTTT. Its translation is CASSDPATDTQYF.